This paragraph covers one T cell receptor (beta chain) sequence. Antigen: not known. The data derive from a study of T-cell memory formation after mild COVID-19. In the study overall: There were largely donor-specific TCR clusters.

Whole-study results and caveats: Contracting clones from day 15 to 85 showed balanced CD4/CD8; later expanders favored CD4+.

From germline, CDR1 is SGHTA and CDR2 FQGNSA. The V and J ends lost 7 bases and 5 bases respectively, with 20 bases between them. The CDR3 runs to 15 residues. TCRdb ran MiXCR on the 5' RACE reads and lists one entry per CDR3 protein. The table has fewer than 350,000 distinct CDR3 sequences, approximately 15% seen once. Sample: PBMCs or a T cell subset sorted from them (not recorded which). This chain connects TRBV7-2 to TRBJ1-2, with D perhaps matching TRBD1 (6 bases). This clonotype was obtained from a man younger than 30 who had mild COVID-19 (a few samples of this study predate the infection). Cell type and time point are not known. For the CDR3, the DNA is TGTGCCAGCAACCCCTTGGGGGGGGGGACATATGGCTACACCTTC. This translates into CASNPLGGGTYGYTF.